The clone carrying this T cell receptor beta chain turned up a few times. Antigen unknown. This specimen belongs to a study of post-analysis software for immune sequencing data. Prepared TCR beta cDNA libraries contained unique molecular identifiers. cDNA molecules numbering 400,000 to 550,000 came from roughly 1.1 to 9.2 million T cells. TCRdb itself ran the PCR reads through MiXCR, one entry per CDR3 protein. The sample contains roughly 800,000 distinct CDR3 sequences, roughly half of which appear only once. General study points: Normalized Chao1 diversity in multiple sclerosis patients fell significantly below that of controls.

The sequence was obtained from a girl aged 5-17 years with multiple sclerosis. Sequencing was carried out using blood.

CDR3 sequence (DNA): TGTGCCAGCAGCTTACTGCCAGGCCACTCCTACGAGCAGTACTTC. Its translation: CASSLLPGHSYEQYF. The gene calls are TRBV7-2 and TRBJ2-7; no reliable D call. CDR3 size: 15 residues. Trimming shortened V by 2 bases and J by 0 bases, and 11 bases separated the two germline ends. Germline V gene sequence: CDR1 SGHTA, CDR2 FQGNSA.